These 3 T cell receptor beta chains came from one sample sequenced in a study of cytomegalovirus exposure and HLA in healthy donors. The assay was immunoSEQ multiplex PCR, and TCRdb's table has in-frame clones only and misses some. This table holds 200,000 to 250,000 clones, 90% to 95% found once. Source material: PBMCs. The receptors were gathered from a woman younger than 35 in good health and CMV-seronegative.

The chain combines TRBV6-1 with TRBJ2-3; 7 bases line up with TRBD1. The CDR3 length is 14 residues. The V gene end was trimmed by 6 bases and the J gene end by 4 bases; junction bases not matched to a gene: 7. CDR1 and CDR2 from the germline V gene are MNHNS and SASEGT. Here the CDR3 DNA reads TGTGCCAGCAGCGAGACAGGGTCAGCAGATACGCAGTATTTT. Protein sequence: CASSETGSADTQYF.

The V gene is TRBV7-9, the J gene TRBJ2-1; 13 nucleotides match TRBD2. This CDR3 has 16 residues. Germline CDR1 and CDR2: SEHNR and FQNEAQ (reference sequence). Trimming cost V 5 bases and J 4 bases; bases outside gene matches: 5. The CDR3 reads CASSDGTSGIYNEQFF. The CDR3 DNA reads TGTGCCAGCAGCGATGGGACTAGCGGGATTTACAATGAGCAGTTCTTC.

The chain couples TRBV5-1 to TRBJ2-4, with no clear D. This CDR3 region has 14 residues. V lost 2 bases, J lost 2 bases, and 8 bases lay in between. Germline V gives CDR1 SGHRS, CDR2 YFSETQ. CDR3 sequence: CASSLESPKNIQYF. As DNA, the CDR3 is TGCGCCAGCAGCTTAGAAAGCCCCAAAAACATTCAGTACTTC.